This entry is about one T cell receptor (beta chain). Its antigen is unknown. These data originate in a study of cytomegalovirus exposure and HLA in healthy donors. The CDR3 extends over 16 amino acids. Germline CDR1 reads SGDLS; CDR2 reads YYNGEE. The junction had 9 bases not matched to a gene; V was cut back by 4 bases and J by 2 bases. Overall study findings and caveats: Earlier analysis yielded a pattern in which most TCR beta V segments were productive about 87% or about 30% of the time. Equally common other TCR beta chains were less clonally expanded than HLA-associated ones, a later analysis found. Judged likely to be a sequencing artifact was a cluster of highly shared sequence variants. In a later analysis, the majority of CMV-associated beta chains seemingly showed HLA restriction.

The PCR used 60 Vbeta and 13 Jbeta primers. The table came from immunoSEQ multiplex PCR; TCRdb's copy has only in-frame clones and leaves some out. The sample carries 150,000 to 200,000 clones, about 88% recorded once. This chain joins TRBV9 and TRBJ2-7; 10 bases map to TRBD1. The sequenced sample consisted of PBMCs. This TCR came from a woman between 18 and 30 years old in good health and CMV-seronegative. The CDR3 region is CASSPRAGTGAYEQYF. The CDR3 coding sequence is TGTGCCAGCAGCCCAAGAGCCGGGACAGGGGCCTACGAGCAGTACTTC.